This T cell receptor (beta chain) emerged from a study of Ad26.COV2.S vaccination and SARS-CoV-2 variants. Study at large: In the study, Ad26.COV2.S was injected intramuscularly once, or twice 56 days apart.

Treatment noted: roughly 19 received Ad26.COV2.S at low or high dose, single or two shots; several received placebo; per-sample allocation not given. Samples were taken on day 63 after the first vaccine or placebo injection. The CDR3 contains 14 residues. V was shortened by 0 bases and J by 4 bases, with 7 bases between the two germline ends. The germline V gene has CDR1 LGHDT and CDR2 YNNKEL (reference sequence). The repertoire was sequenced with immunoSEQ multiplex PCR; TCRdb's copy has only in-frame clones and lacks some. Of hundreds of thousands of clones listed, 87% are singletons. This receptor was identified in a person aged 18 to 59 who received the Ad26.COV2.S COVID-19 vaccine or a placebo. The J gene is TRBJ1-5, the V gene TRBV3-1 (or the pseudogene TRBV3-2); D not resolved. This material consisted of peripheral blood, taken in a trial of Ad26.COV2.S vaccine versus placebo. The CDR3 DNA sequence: TGTGCCAGCAGCCAAGATGTGGGAAATCAGCCCCAGCATTTT. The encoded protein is CASSQDVGNQPQHF.